Presented here are 18 T cell receptor beta chains from one specimen sequenced in a study of blood T cell repertoires in COVID-19. Sequenced by immunoSEQ multiplex PCR; TCRdb stores in-frame clones only, minus some. The profile covers roughly 360,000 clones, with approximately 77% appearing a single time and more than 0.95% taken by the ten largest. Material: peripheral blood. These receptors all come from a human donor with acute or convalescent COVID-19. The donor label of this sample is uncertain.

The rearrangement uses TRBV4-1 and TRBJ1-5; a possible D gene is TRBD1 (5 bases). V was trimmed by 0 bases and J by 2 bases, leaving 8 bases between them. The length of the CDR3 is 15 residues. Germline CDR1 is MGHRA and CDR2 is YSYEKL. The CDR3 DNA follows: TGCGCCAGCAGCCAAGATTCGGGGGGCAATCAGCCCCAGCATTTT. This translates into CASSQDSGGNQPQHF.

The chain combines TRBV30 with TRBJ1-5, with a tentative D call TRBD1 (6 bases). The V end lost 0 bases, the J end lost 5 bases, and 8 bases lay between the germline ends. The germline V gene encodes CDR1 GTSNPN and CDR2 SVGIG (reference sequence). The CDR3 has 13 residues. The CDR3 sequence: CAWSVPGDQPQHF. CDR3 sequence (DNA): TGTGCCTGGAGTGTCCCAGGGGATCAGCCCCAGCATTTT. The whole variable domain, remainder taken from reference TRBV30 and TRBJ1-5, is SQTIHQWPATLVQPVGSPLSLECTVEGTSNPNLYWYRQAAGRGLQLLFYSVGIGQISSEVPQNLSASRPQDRQFILSSKKLLLSDSGFYLCAWSVPGDQPQHFGDGTRLSIL.

This clone was counted between two and nine times. The chain links TRBV6-2 or TRBV6-3 to TRBJ2-5; D not certain. V lost 2 bases to trimming and J lost 1 base, with 17 bases between them. Per the germline V gene, CDR1 is MNHEY and CDR2 is SVGEGT. This CDR3 is 17 amino acids long. The CDR3 is CASSYGSGWAPQETQYF. In nucleotides, the CDR3 is TGTGCCAGCAGTTACGGAAGTGGTTGGGCACCCCAAGAGACCCAGTACTTC.

V is TRBV11-2 and J is TRBJ1-1, with TRBD1 as a possible D gene (5 bases). V was shortened by 3 bases and J by 3 bases, with 17 bases between the two germline ends. The CDR3 spans 16 residues. Germline V lookup: CDR1 SGHAT, CDR2 FQNNGV. In DNA, the CDR3 is TGTGCCAGCAGCTTCCTGATAACAGGATGGGACACTGAAGCTTTCTTT. The encoded protein is CASSFLITGWDTEAFF.

In its sample, this clone was seen many times. The gene calls are TRBV5-4 and TRBJ1-1, with 10 bases lining up with TRBD1. Germline CDR1 and CDR2: SGHNT and YYREEE (reference sequence). The CDR3 spans 15 residues. V lost 4 bases, J lost 4 bases, and 7 bases stayed unmatched. The DNA for the CDR3 is TGTGCCAGCAGCCGGGACAGGGGTCGTGGCACTGAAGCTTTCTTT. Encoded protein: CASSRDRGRGTEAFF.

The V and J genes are TRBV5-1 and TRBJ2-7, with D tentatively TRBD2 (6 bases). This CDR3 is built from 14 residues. Looked up from germline, CDR1 is SGHRS and CDR2 is YFSETQ. Trimming pared 0 bases from V and 7 bases from J, leaving 14 bases between. The CDR3 is CASSLASPRGEQYF. The DNA of the CDR3 is TGCGCCAGCAGCTTGGCCTCGCCCCGGGGGGAGCAGTACTTC.

The rearrangement joins TRBV5-1 to TRBJ2-5; 10 positions match TRBD1. Germline lookup yields CDR1 SGHRS and CDR2 YFSETQ. This CDR3 comprises 15 residues. After removal of 5 bases from V and 5 bases from J, the junction contained 9 bases not matched to a gene. CDR3 bases: TGCGCCAGCAGGGGACAGGGGAATAAGAAGGAGACCCAGTACTTC. This translates into CASRGQGNKKETQYF. The whole variable domain, filled in from reference TRBV5-1 and TRBJ2-5, reads KAGVTQTPRYLIKTRGQQVTLSCSPISGHRSVSWYQQTPGQGLQFLFEYFSETQRNKGNFPGRFSGRQFSNSRSEMNVSTLELGDSALYLCASRGQGNKKETQYFGPGTRLLVL.

This chain joins TRBV6-1 and TRBJ2-3; 8 nucleotides align to TRBD2. Germline CDR1 and CDR2: MNHNS and SASEGT. The CDR3 covers 16 residues. The J segment lost 1 base and the V segment lost 0 bases, leaving 3 bases of the junction unmatched. The CDR3 DNA sequence: TGTGCCAGCAGTGAAGCGCCGGGACTAGGCACAGATACGCAGTATTTT. Translating it yields CASSEAPGLGTDTQYF.

The chain employs TRBV10-2 and TRBJ1-1, with TRBD1 matching over 7 bases. There are 13 residues in the CDR3. After removal of 6 bases from V and 5 bases from J, the junction contained 6 bases not matched to a gene. Germline loops: CDR1 WSHSY, CDR2 SAAADI. The CDR3 spells CASRIGQVTEAFF. In DNA form, the CDR3 reads TGCGCCAGCAGGATTGGACAGGTGACTGAAGCTTTCTTT.

The chain employs TRBV18 and TRBJ2-7; perhaps TRBD2 as D (5 bases). CDR3 length: 14 amino acids. Trimming cost V 6 bases and J 2 bases, with 14 bases left between them. In germline, CDR1 is KGHSH, CDR2 LQKENI. CDR3: CASSRAENAYEQYF. CDR3 bases: TGTGCCAGCTCGAGGGCCGAGAACGCCTACGAGCAGTACTTC.

The V call is TRBV27, the J call TRBJ2-3; possibly TRBD2 for D (6 bases). The germline V gene encodes CDR1 MNHEY and CDR2 SMNVEV (reference sequence). The length of the CDR3 is 15 residues. Trimming took 5 bases from V and 2 from J, leaving 14 bases between them. The DNA of the CDR3 is TGTGCCAGCAGTATCGGGACTTCTTTCACAGATACGCAGTATTTT. Encoded protein: CASSIGTSFTDTQYF.

This clone was recorded a few times. The chain combines TRBV10-2 with TRBJ2-1, with a possible D match to TRBD1 (5 bases). Germline CDR1 and CDR2: WSHSY and SAAADI. Deletions cut 7 bases from V and 0 bases from J, with 10 bases between. The CDR3 is 14 amino acids. The CDR3 DNA is TGCGCCAGCACTCAGGGCCTCTCCTACAATGAGCAGTTCTTC. It encodes CASTQGLSYNEQFF.

This chain connects TRBV6-5 to TRBJ2-7; D unclear. The V and J ends lost 6 bases and 2 bases respectively, with 14 bases between them. Per germline, CDR1 MNHEY and CDR2 SVGAGI. The CDR3 has 14 residues. The CDR3 bases are TGTGCCAGCAGGGTAGTGGTCCCTCCCTACGAGCAGTACTTC. Encoded protein: CASRVVVPPYEQYF.

The count of this clone is one. The chain couples TRBV18 to TRBJ1-3, with D uncertain. Between the trimmed V and J ends, which lost 1 base and 8 bases, there was a span of 9 bases. The CDR3 runs 13 residues. Per germline, CDR1 KGHSH and CDR2 LQKENI. CDR3 nucleotide sequence: TGTGCCAGCTCACCACTGCTAGAGTACACCATATATTTT. Its translation: CASSPLLEYTIYF.

This chain connects TRBV28 to TRBJ1-2; 8 nucleotides agree with TRBD1. The CDR3 has 16 residues. V was pared by 6 bases and J by 3 bases, with 12 bases of the junction left unmatched. Germline values: CDR1 MDHEN, CDR2 SYDVKM. The CDR3 DNA reads TGTGCCAGCAGGAGACAGGGGTCCGGGGAGTACTATGGCTACACCTTC. It translates to CASRRQGSGEYYGYTF.

V usage is TRBV15 and J usage is TRBJ1-5, with D unclear. This CDR3 has 14 amino acids. V was clipped by 8 bases and J by 0 bases, with 11 bases between them. Germline V gene lookup returns CDR1 LNHNV and CDR2 YYDKDF (reference sequence). CDR3 coding DNA: TGTGCCACCGGGCTCATATATAGCAATCAGCCCCAGCATTTT. Translating gives CATGLIYSNQPQHF.

The chain uses TRBV18 and TRBJ2-3, with D possibly being TRBD1 (6 bases). The CDR3 loop spans 13 amino acids. Germline values: CDR1 KGHSH, CDR2 LQKENI. Deletions cut 9 bases from V and 15 bases from J, with 25 bases between. CDR3 in amino acids: CASSIRDTYSAYF. The DNA for the CDR3 is TGTGCCAGTTCGATCCGGGACACCTATTCGGCCTATTTT.

The count of this clone is one. This rearrangement joins TRBV28 to TRBJ2-2; D is possibly TRBD1 (6 bases). Germline V CDR1 and CDR2: MDHEN, SYDVKM. The CDR3 is made up of 15 amino acids. V was trimmed by 3 bases and J by 3 bases, leaving 11 bases between them. The CDR3 loop is CASSFVGADTGELFF. The CDR3 DNA follows: TGTGCCAGCAGTTTTGTGGGGGCTGACACCGGGGAGCTGTTTTTT. The full variable domain, its missing parts supplied by reference TRBV28 and TRBJ2-2, is DVKVTQSSRYLVKRTGEKVFLECVQDMDHENMFWYRQDPGLGLRLIYFSYDVKMKEKGDIPEGYSVSREKKERFSLILESASTNQTSMYLCASSFVGADTGELFFGEGSRLTVL.